A selection of T cell receptor beta chains follows, all from one sample in a study of shared clonotypes between healthy human individuals. Profiling relied on immunoSEQ multiplex PCR, and the TCRdb table lists in-frame clones only, not all of them. The table shows some 2,500,000 clones, with 80% to 95% occurring only once. The sequenced material came from naive CD4+ T cells from PBMCs. These receptors were taken from a man aged 18 to 29 in good health. Some clones in this sample may be carry-over from other donors' samples. CDR3s include the opening cysteine and the closing phenylalanine or tryptophan. The listing skips clone size in some rows; elsewhere it reads once, few, many or a size class.

>TRBV27|NA|TRBJ1-1
CASSLRKQGGNTEAFF
>TRBV5-1|NA|TRBJ1-2
CASSFWGEVGYTF
>TRBV4-3|NA|TRBJ1-6
CASSSQGSGSNSPLHF
>TRBV7-3|few|TRBJ2-3
CASSPTRTADTQYF
>TRBV19|few|TRBJ1-2
CASIGWQGARSYGYTF
>TRBV25-1|NA|TRBJ2-3
CASRDRVADTQYF
>TRBV21-1|NA|TRBJ2-2
CASSKGGQGANTGELFF
>TRBV5-1|NA|TRBJ2-5
CASSPVGNQETQYF
>TRBV4-3|NA|TRBJ1-2
CASSQDEGRKNYGYTF
>TRBV28|NA|TRBJ1-5
CASTSGVFNQPQHF
>TRBV5-1|few|TRBJ2-3
CASSLEGDTQYF
>TRBV5-8|NA|TRBJ1-1
CASSLRRRTEAFF
>TRBV19|once|TRBJ1-5
CASSPSRTGDQPQHF
>TRBV2|NA|TRBJ2-5
CASQSTNRGTGRNF
>TRBV12-5|NA|TRBJ2-5
CASGLAALGTQYF
>TRBV5-1|NA|TRBJ2-3
CASSLPGTSGTDTQYF
>TRBV7-3|NA|TRBJ2-4
CASSFIGGAGNIQYF
>TRBV9|NA|TRBJ2-1
CASSVRATSYNEQFF